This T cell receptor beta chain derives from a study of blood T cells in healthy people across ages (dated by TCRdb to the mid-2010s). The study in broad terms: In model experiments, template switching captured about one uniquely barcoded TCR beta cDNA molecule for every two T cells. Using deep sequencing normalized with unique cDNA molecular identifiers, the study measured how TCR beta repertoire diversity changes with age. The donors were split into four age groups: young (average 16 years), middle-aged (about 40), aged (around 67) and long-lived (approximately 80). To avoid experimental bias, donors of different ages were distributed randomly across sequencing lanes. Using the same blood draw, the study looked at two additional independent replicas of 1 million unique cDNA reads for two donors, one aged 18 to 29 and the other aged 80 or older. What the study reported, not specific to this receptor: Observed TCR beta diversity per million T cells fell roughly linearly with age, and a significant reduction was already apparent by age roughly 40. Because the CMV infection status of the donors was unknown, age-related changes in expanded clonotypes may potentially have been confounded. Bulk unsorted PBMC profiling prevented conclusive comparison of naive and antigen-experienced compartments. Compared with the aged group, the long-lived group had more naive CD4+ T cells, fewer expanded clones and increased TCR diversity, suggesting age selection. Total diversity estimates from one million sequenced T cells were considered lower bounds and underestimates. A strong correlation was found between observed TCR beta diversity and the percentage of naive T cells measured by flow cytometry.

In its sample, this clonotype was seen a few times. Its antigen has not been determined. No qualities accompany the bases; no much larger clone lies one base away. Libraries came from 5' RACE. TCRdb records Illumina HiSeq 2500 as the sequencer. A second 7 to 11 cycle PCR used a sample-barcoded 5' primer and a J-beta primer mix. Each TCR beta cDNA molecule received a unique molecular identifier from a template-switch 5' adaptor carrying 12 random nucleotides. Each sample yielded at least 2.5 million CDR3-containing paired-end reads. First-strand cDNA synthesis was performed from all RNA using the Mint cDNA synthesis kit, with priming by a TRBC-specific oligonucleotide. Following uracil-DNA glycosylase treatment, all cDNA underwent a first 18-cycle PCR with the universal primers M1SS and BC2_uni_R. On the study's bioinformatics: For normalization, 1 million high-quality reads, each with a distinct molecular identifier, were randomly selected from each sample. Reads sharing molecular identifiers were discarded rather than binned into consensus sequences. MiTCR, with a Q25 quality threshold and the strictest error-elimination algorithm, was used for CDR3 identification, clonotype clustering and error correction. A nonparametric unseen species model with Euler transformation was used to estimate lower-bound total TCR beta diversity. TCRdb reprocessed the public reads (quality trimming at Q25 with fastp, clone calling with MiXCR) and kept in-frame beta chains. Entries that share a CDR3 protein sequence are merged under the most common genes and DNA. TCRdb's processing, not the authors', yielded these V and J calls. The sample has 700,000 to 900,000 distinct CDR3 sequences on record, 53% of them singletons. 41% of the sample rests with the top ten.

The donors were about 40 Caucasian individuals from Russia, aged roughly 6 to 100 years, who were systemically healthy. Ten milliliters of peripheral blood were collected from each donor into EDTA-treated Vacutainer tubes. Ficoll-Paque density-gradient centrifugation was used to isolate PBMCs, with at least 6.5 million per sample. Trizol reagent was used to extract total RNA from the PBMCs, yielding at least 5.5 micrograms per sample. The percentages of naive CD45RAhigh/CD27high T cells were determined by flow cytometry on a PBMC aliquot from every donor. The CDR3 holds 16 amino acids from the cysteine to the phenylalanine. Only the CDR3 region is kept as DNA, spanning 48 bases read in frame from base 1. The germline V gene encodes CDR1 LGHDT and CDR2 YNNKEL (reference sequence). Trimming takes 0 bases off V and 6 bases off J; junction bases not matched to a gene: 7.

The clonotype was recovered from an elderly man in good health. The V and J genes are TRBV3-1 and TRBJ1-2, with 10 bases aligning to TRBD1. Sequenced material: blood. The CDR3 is CASSQDWTGGQNGYTF. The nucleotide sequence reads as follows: TGTGCCAGCAGCCAAGATTGGACAGGGGGGCAGAATGGCTACACCTTC.